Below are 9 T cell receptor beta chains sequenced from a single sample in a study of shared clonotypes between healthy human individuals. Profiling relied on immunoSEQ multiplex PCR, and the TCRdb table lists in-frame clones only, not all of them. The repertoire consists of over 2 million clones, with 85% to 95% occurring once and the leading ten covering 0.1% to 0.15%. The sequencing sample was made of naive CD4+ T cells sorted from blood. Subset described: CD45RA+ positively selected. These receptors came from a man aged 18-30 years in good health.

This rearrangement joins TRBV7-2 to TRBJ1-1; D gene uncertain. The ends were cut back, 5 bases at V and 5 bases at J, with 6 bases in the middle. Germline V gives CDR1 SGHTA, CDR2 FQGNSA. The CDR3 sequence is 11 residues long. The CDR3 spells CASSVETEAFF. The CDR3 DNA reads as TGTGCCAGCAGCGTAGAAACTGAAGCTTTCTTT. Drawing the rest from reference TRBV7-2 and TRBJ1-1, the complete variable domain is GAGVSQSPSNKVTEKGKDVELRCDPISGHTALYWYRQSLGQGLEFLIYFQGNSAPDKSGLPSDRFSAERTGGSVSTLTIQRTQQEDSAVYLCASSVETEAFFGQGTRLTVV.

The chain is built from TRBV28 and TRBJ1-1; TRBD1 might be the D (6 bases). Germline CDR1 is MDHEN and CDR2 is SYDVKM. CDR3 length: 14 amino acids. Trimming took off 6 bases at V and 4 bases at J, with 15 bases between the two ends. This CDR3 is CASSPGGPGTEAFF. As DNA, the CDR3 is TGTGCCAGCAGCCCGGGGGGGCCGGGCACTGAAGCTTTCTTT.

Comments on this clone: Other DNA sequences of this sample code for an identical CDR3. The CDR3 is CASSQNTGELFF. DNA of the CDR3: TGTGCCAGCAGCCAAAACACCGGGGAGCTGTTTTTT. J is TRBJ2-2 and V is TRBV2; D ambiguous. CDR3 length equals 12 residues. Per germline, CDR1 SNHLY and CDR2 FYNNEI. V lost 6 bases and J lost 2, with 4 bases in between.

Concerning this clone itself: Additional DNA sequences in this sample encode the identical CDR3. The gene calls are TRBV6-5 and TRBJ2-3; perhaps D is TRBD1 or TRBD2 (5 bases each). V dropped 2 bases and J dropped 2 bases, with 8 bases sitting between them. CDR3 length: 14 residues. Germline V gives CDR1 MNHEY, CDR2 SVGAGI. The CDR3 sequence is CASSYRGPTDTQYF. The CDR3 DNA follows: TGTGCCAGCAGTTACAGGGGACCCACAGATACGCAGTATTTT.

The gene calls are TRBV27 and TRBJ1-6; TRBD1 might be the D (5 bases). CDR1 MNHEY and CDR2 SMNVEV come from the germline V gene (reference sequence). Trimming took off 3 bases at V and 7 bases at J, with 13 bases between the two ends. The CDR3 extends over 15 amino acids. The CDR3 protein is CASSFGSDTNSPLHF. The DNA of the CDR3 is TGTGCCAGCAGTTTTGGCTCGGACACAAATTCACCCCTCCACTTT.

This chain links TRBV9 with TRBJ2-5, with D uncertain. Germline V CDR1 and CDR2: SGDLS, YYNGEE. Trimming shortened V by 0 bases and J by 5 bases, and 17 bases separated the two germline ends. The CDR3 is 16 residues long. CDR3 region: CASSVASGWRGETQYF. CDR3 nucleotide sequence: TGTGCCAGCAGCGTAGCGTCCGGCTGGCGCGGTGAGACCCAGTACTTC.

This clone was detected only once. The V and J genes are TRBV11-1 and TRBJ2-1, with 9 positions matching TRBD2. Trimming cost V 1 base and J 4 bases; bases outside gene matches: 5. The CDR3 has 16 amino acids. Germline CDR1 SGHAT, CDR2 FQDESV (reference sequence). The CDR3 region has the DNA TGTGCCAGCAGCTTAGGGGCTAGCGGGATTTACAATGAGCAGTTCTTC. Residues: CASSLGASGIYNEQFF.

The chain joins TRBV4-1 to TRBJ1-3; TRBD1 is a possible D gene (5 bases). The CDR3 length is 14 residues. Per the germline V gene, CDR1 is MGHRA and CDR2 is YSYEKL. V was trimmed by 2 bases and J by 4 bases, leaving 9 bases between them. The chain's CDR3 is CASSQQGLGNTIYF. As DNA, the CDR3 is TGCGCCAGCAGCCAACAGGGACTAGGAAACACCATATATTTT.

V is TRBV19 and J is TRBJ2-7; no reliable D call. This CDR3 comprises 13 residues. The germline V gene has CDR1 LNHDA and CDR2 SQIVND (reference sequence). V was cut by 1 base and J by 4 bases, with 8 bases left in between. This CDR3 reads CASSIVVGYEQYF. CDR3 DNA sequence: TGTGCCAGTAGTATAGTGGTAGGATACGAGCAGTACTTC. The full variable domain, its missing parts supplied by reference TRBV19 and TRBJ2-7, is DGGITQSPKYLFRKEGQNVTLSCEQNLNHDAMYWYRQDPGQGLRLIYYSQIVNDFQKGDIAEGYSVSREKKESFPLTVTSAQKNPTAFYLCASSIVVGYEQYFGPGTRLTVT.